This is a list of T cell receptor beta chains from one sample in a study of OX40 agonist ivuxolimab in advanced cancers. This table comes from immunoSEQ multiplex PCR, and its TCRdb copy is limited to in-frame clones, with some not included. Found here are about 100,000 clones, 89% of them singletons; the top ten hold approximately 0.16%. The sequenced sample was CD4+ or CD8+ T cells sorted from blood, obtained in a trial of the OX40 agonist ivuxolimab. These receptors all come from an adult with an advanced solid tumor such as melanoma, head and neck, liver or kidney cancer. Both conserved end residues are part of each CDR3. Fields, in order: CDR3 protein, CDR3 DNA, D gene, J gene, clone size, V gene. A D gene is named only where the DNA matches it firmly. Clone size is shown for a subset of rows, as once, few, many or a class of expanded clone.

CASLSGREETQYF,TGTGCCAGCCTTAGCGGCAGGGAAGAGACCCAGTACTTC,-,TRBJ2-5,-,TRBV2
CASSQDVAVIYGYTF,TGCGCCAGCAGCCAAGATGTGGCCGTTATTTATGGCTACACCTTC,-,TRBJ1-2,-,TRBV4-1
CASSPPESLYEQYF,TGCGCCAGCAGTCCACCCGAGTCCCTCTACGAGCAGTACTTC,-,TRBJ2-7,-,TRBV10-1
CASSQALTTAGELFF,TGTGCCAGCAGCCAGGCTCTTACCACCGCCGGGGAGCTGTTTTTT,-,TRBJ2-2,-,TRBV14
CASSLAIQGGRETQYF,TGTGCCAGCAGCTTAGCGATTCAGGGAGGAAGGGAGACCCAGTACTTC,-,TRBJ2-5,-,TRBV7-9
CATSRDPGMGTEAFF,TGTGCCACCAGCAGAGATCCTGGGATGGGCACTGAAGCTTTCTTT,-,TRBJ1-1,-,TRBV15
CASKYGASSGANVLTF,TGTGCCAGCAAGTACGGAGCGAGCTCTGGGGCCAACGTCCTGACTTTC,-,TRBJ2-6,-,TRBV2
CASSFGRAETQYF,TGTGCCAGCAGTTTCGGTAGGGCGGAGACCCAGTACTTC,-,TRBJ2-5,once,TRBV27
CASSDRLGTEQYF,TGTGCCAGCAGTGACCGTTTGGGGACCGAGCAGTACTTC,-,TRBJ2-7,-,TRBV6-1
CASSYPRGGRQEGFQETQYF,TGTGCCAGCAGTTATCCTCGGGGGGGACGCCAAGAAGGGTTCCAAGAGACCCAGTACTTC,TRBD2,TRBJ2-5,-,TRBV6-9
CASSLDQVLHF,TGTGCCAGCAGCTTAGATCAGGTCCTGCACTTC,-,TRBJ2-4,-,TRBV7-9
CASSIRPASGGNTEAFF,TGTGCCAGTAGTATCCGGCCAGCCTCAGGAGGGAACACTGAAGCTTTCTTT,-,TRBJ1-1,-,TRBV19
CASSISSRGHQPQHF,TGTGCCAGCAGTATCTCGTCCAGGGGGCATCAGCCCCAGCATTTT,TRBD1,TRBJ1-5,-,TRBV27
CASSTPAAAGELFF,TGTGCCAGTAGTACCCCGGCCGCCGCCGGGGAGCTGTTTTTT,-,TRBJ2-2,-,TRBV19
CASSALAGAGETQYF,TGTGCCAGCAGTGCCCTAGCGGGAGCGGGAGAGACCCAGTACTTC,TRBD2,TRBJ2-5,-,TRBV25-1
CAWSVRKNTEAFF,TGTGCCTGGAGTGTACGGAAGAACACTGAAGCTTTCTTT,-,TRBJ1-1,-,TRBV30
CASSPRRRITGELFF,TGTGCCAGCAGCCCTAGGCGGCGGATCACCGGGGAGCTGTTTTTT,-,TRBJ2-2,-,TRBV5-6
CASNLGSFSGNTIYF,TGTGCCAGCAACTTAGGGAGCTTCTCTGGAAACACCATATATTTT,-,TRBJ1-3,-,TRBV6-1
CASSHLGTVSGNTIYF,TGTGCCAGTAGTCACCTCGGGACAGTCTCTGGAAACACCATATATTTT,TRBD1,TRBJ1-3,-,TRBV19
CASSLWGKGVDEKLFF,TGTGCCAGCAGTTTATGGGGGAAGGGAGTGGATGAAAAACTGTTTTTT,-,TRBJ1-4,-,TRBV28
CASSLFDGYTF,TGTGCCAGCAGTCTATTCGATGGCTACACCTTC,-,TRBJ1-2,-,TRBV6-5
CASSIEAGVPEQYF,TGTGCCAGTAGTATAGAGGCGGGAGTCCCCGAGCAGTACTTC,TRBD2,TRBJ2-7,-,TRBV19
CASSPSTGSNQPQHF,TGCGCCAGCAGCCCCAGCACGGGAAGCAATCAGCCCCAGCATTTT,-,TRBJ1-5,-,TRBV5-1
CASSPQGRPYNEQFF,TGCGCCAGCAGCCCCCAGGGGAGACCCTACAATGAGCAGTTCTTC,-,TRBJ2-1,-,TRBV5-1
CASSRFLGDDTNGYTF,TGTGCCAGCAGCCGCTTCCTCGGAGACGACACAAACGGCTACACCTTC,-,TRBJ1-2,once,TRBV7-9
CASSPPRTPGFF,TGTGCCAGCAGCCCGCCCAGGACCCCGGGTTTCTTT,-,TRBJ1-1,once,TRBV7-2
CASSIASYNEQFF,TGTGCCAGTAGTATAGCCAGTTACAATGAGCAGTTCTTC,-,TRBJ2-1,once,TRBV19
CASSECGRGILCDTQYF,TGTGCCAGCAGTGAGTGCGGTAGAGGGATTCTTTGTGATACGCAGTATTTT,-,TRBJ2-3,once,TRBV2
CATSGTSGRRMSDEQYF,TGTGCCACCAGCGGGACTAGCGGGAGGAGGATGAGCGACGAGCAGTACTTC,TRBD2,TRBJ2-7,-,TRBV15
CAWKRERPRTGELFF,TGTGCCTGGAAAAGGGAACGGCCGCGCACCGGGGAGCTGTTTTTT,-,TRBJ2-2,-,TRBV30
CASSLGREESPLHF,TGCGCCAGCAGCTTGGGCAGGGAAGAATCACCCCTCCACTTT,-,TRBJ1-6,-,TRBV5-1
CASSTTSGWGDTQYF,TGTGCCAGCAGTACGACTAGCGGCTGGGGGGATACGCAGTATTTT,TRBD2,TRBJ2-3,-,TRBV28
CASGKGGNTIYF,TGTGCCAGCGGGAAGGGGGGAAACACCATATATTTT,-,TRBJ1-3,few,TRBV5-4
CASTPQGRRGEKLFF,TGTGCCAGCACGCCTCAGGGAAGGCGCGGTGAAAAACTGTTTTTT,-,TRBJ1-4,once,TRBV28
CASSSSLGGYAHSNQPQHF,TGTGCCAGCAGTTCTTCCCTTGGGGGATACGCACATAGCAATCAGCCCCAGCATTTT,-,TRBJ1-5,-,TRBV28
CASSPDRRYGYTF,TGCGCCAGCAGCCCAGACAGGCGCTATGGCTACACCTTC,-,TRBJ1-2,-,TRBV5-1
CASSLVGPDTQYF,TGTGCCAGCAGCTTAGTTGGCCCAGATACGCAGTATTTT,-,TRBJ2-3,-,TRBV11-3
CATSSRDRGYEQYF,TGTGCCACCAGCAGCCGGGACAGGGGGTACGAGCAGTACTTC,TRBD1,TRBJ2-7,-,TRBV15
CANRRQGEETQYF,TGTGCCAACAGACGTCAAGGAGAGGAGACCCAGTACTTC,-,TRBJ2-5,-,TRBV28
CASSPRVGWGAKAYEQYF,TGTGCCAGCAGCCCAAGGGTAGGGTGGGGGGCCAAGGCCTACGAGCAGTACTTC,-,TRBJ2-7,once,TRBV27
CASSIGLELEQFF,TGTGCCAGTAGTATAGGGCTGGAGCTTGAGCAGTTCTTC,-,TRBJ2-1,-,TRBV19